The source of this T cell receptor beta chain is a study of T cells in localized non-small cell lung cancer. Repertoires were generated with immunoSEQ multiplex PCR, while TCRdb's copy carries only in-frame clones and drops some. Here the sample spans roughly 38,000 clones, roughly 85% being singletons. This clonotype originated in a male donor aged 60 or older with stage II lung adenocarcinoma. This specimen consisted of peripheral blood mononuclear cells, obtained before any cancer treatment.

CDR3 protein: CASSYSSESGEAFF. CDR3 nucleotide sequence: TGTGCCAGCAGTTACTCGAGTGAAAGCGGTGAAGCTTTCTTT. This chain joins TRBV6-6 and TRBJ1-1; no clear D gene. The CDR3 contains 14 residues. The V gene's germline CDR1 is MNHNY and CDR2 SVGAGI (reference sequence). V lost 0 bases and J 7 bases, leaving 12 bases between the germline ends.